The rows below give T cell receptor beta chains drawn from one sample of a study of Ad26.COV2.S vaccination and SARS-CoV-2 variants. Generated by immunoSEQ multiplex PCR, the TCRdb table keeps only in-frame clones and is missing some. Of more than 300,000 clones listed, approximately 86% are singletons. The sample consisted of peripheral blood, taken in a trial of Ad26.COV2.S vaccine versus placebo. These TCRs come from a person aged 18-65 years who received the Ad26.COV2.S COVID-19 vaccine or a placebo. Each CDR3 is given with its conserved first and last residue. The order of the fields is J gene, CDR3 length, V gene, clone size, D gene, CDR3 DNA, CDR3 protein. D genes are given only for firm matches. The size entry is marked missing in some rows and otherwise reads once, few, many or a size class.

TRBJ1-2 | 15 | TRBV27 | once | TRBD1 | TGTGCCAGCAGTACCCGGACAGGGAGAGTCGTTGGCTACACCTTC | CASSTRTGRVVGYTF
TRBJ1-6 | 15 | TRBV28 | - | TRBD1 | TGTGCCAGCAGCTCGGGACAGAGAGAAAATTCACCCCTCCACTTT | CASSSGQRENSPLHF
TRBJ1-1 | 15 | TRBV5-1 | - | - | TGCGCCAGCAGCATAAGACCTAAAACGGACACTGAAGCTTTCTTT | CASSIRPKTDTEAFF
TRBJ2-5 | 16 | TRBV5-5 | - | TRBD2 | TGTGCCAGCAGCTTGGCCCCGGCTAGCGGACAAGAGACCCAGTACTTC | CASSLAPASGQETQYF
TRBJ1-1 | 19 | TRBV11-2 | - | - | TGTGCCAGCAGCTCCCACATATGGACCGGTAGGAACCTGAGGACTGAAGCTTTCTTT | CASSSHIWTGRNLRTEAFF
TRBJ1-1 | 12 | TRBV7-6 | - | - | TGTGCCAGCAGCTTATCTGGAACTGAAGCTTTCTTT | CASSLSGTEAFF
TRBJ1-4 | 14 | TRBV2 | - | - | TGTGCCAGTCTGAGGGACCGTAGGAATGAAAAACTGTTTTTT | CASLRDRRNEKLFF
TRBJ2-3 | 16 | TRBV18 | - | TRBD2 | TGTGCCAGCTCCCCCCTGAGCGGGGGGGCGACAGATACGCAGTATTTT | CASSPLSGGATDTQYF
TRBJ1-4 | 14 | TRBV6-5 | - | TRBD1 | TGTGCCAGCAGTTTCGGACAGGGCAGGGAAAAACTGTTTTTT | CASSFGQGREKLFF
TRBJ1-1 | 13 | TRBV29-1 | - | TRBD1 | TGCAGCGCCCCGACAGGGCCCAACACTGAAGCTTTCTTT | CSAPTGPNTEAFF
TRBJ1-1 | 15 | TRBV29-1 | few | TRBD1 | TGCAGCGTTGGACAGGGGGCGGTCGGGAACACTGAAGCTTTCTTT | CSVGQGAVGNTEAFF
TRBJ2-7 | 15 | TRBV7-3 | once | TRBD1 | TGTGCCAGCAGCATTGGACAGGCCTCCCCCCTCGAGCAGTACTTC | CASSIGQASPLEQYF